Listed below are T cell receptor beta chains from one sample, sequenced in a study of beta chain features in type 1 diabetes. Clones were read by immunoSEQ multiplex PCR, and TCRdb kept only the in-frame ones, dropping some. Of 400,000 to 450,000 clones detected, around 14% appear once; the ten largest clones hold roughly 0.036%. The sequenced sample consisted of naive CD4+ T cells from blood. All receptors come from a man aged 25-40 years in good health. The CDR3 runs from the conserved cysteine through the conserved F or W. Each record gives: J gene, CDR3 length, clone size, V gene, D gene, CDR3 protein, CDR3 DNA. A D gene is named only where the DNA matches it firmly. Some rows have no size entry. The others give once, few or many, or a class for an expanded clone.

j_call: TRBJ2-7
cdr3_length: 13
clone_size: NA
v_call: TRBV6-5
d_call: NA
cdr3_aa: CASSYSGPYEQYF
cdr3_nt: TGTGCCAGCAGTTACTCGGGCCCCTACGAGCAGTACTTC

j_call: TRBJ2-3
cdr3_length: 13
clone_size: NA
v_call: TRBV19
d_call: NA
cdr3_aa: CASQYLGTDTQYF
cdr3_nt: TGTGCCAGTCAATATCTGGGCACAGATACGCAGTATTTT

j_call: TRBJ2-5
cdr3_length: 15
clone_size: NA
v_call: TRBV5-4
d_call: NA
cdr3_aa: CASSLRLGLGETQYF
cdr3_nt: TGTGCCAGCAGCTTGCGCCTAGGTCTTGGAGAGACCCAGTACTTC

j_call: TRBJ2-1
cdr3_length: 14
clone_size: few
v_call: TRBV18
d_call: TRBD2
cdr3_aa: CASSPLGEGNEQFF
cdr3_nt: TGTGCCAGCTCACCACTCGGGGAGGGCAATGAGCAGTTCTTC

j_call: TRBJ2-1
cdr3_length: 13
clone_size: NA
v_call: TRBV14
d_call: NA
cdr3_aa: CASNRGSYNEQFF
cdr3_nt: TGTGCCAGCAATCGGGGATCCTACAATGAGCAGTTCTTC

j_call: TRBJ2-4
cdr3_length: 13
clone_size: many
v_call: TRBV7-9
d_call: NA
cdr3_aa: CASSLASWDIQYF
cdr3_nt: TGTGCCAGCAGCTTAGCCTCCTGGGACATTCAGTACTTC

j_call: TRBJ1-5
cdr3_length: 15
clone_size: NA
v_call: TRBV30
d_call: NA
cdr3_aa: CAWSGWETKSQPQHF
cdr3_nt: TGTGCCTGGAGTGGTTGGGAGACAAAGTCTCAGCCCCAGCATTTT

j_call: TRBJ2-3
cdr3_length: 12
clone_size: few
v_call: TRBV18
d_call: NA
cdr3_aa: CASSPTGVPQYF
cdr3_nt: TGTGCCAGCTCACCAACGGGGGTTCCGCAGTATTTT

j_call: TRBJ2-5
cdr3_length: 15
clone_size: NA
v_call: TRBV6-1
d_call: NA
cdr3_aa: CASSELSFELGTQYF
cdr3_nt: TGTGCCAGCAGTGAACTCTCGTTCGAGCTGGGGACCCAGTACTTC

j_call: TRBJ2-3
cdr3_length: 17
clone_size: few
v_call: TRBV7-2
d_call: NA
cdr3_aa: CASSLAMRGSSTDTQYF
cdr3_nt: TGTGCCAGCAGCTTAGCGATGCGGGGCTCTAGCACAGATACGCAGTATTTT

j_call: TRBJ2-2
cdr3_length: 11
clone_size: NA
v_call: TRBV30
d_call: NA
cdr3_aa: CALIRSGELFF
cdr3_nt: TGTGCCCTTATAAGGTCCGGGGAGCTGTTTTTT

j_call: TRBJ2-7
cdr3_length: 13
clone_size: NA
v_call: TRBV7-6
d_call: NA
cdr3_aa: CASSSSSGYEQYF
cdr3_nt: TGTGCCAGCAGCTCGTCCTCAGGGTACGAGCAGTACTTC

j_call: TRBJ2-3
cdr3_length: 15
clone_size: NA
v_call: TRBV9
d_call: NA
cdr3_aa: CASSYSGPYTDTQYF
cdr3_nt: TGTGCCAGCAGTTACTCCGGGCCCTACACAGATACGCAGTATTTT

j_call: TRBJ2-1
cdr3_length: 13
clone_size: few
v_call: TRBV2
d_call: NA
cdr3_aa: CASGTLIHNEQFF
cdr3_nt: TGTGCCAGCGGCACACTCATCCACAATGAGCAGTTCTTC

j_call: TRBJ2-7
cdr3_length: 11
clone_size: few
v_call: TRBV29-1
d_call: NA
cdr3_aa: CSVGAGNEQYF
cdr3_nt: TGCAGCGTTGGTGCAGGGAACGAGCAGTACTTC

j_call: TRBJ1-5
cdr3_length: 14
clone_size: NA
v_call: TRBV5-1
d_call: TRBD1
cdr3_aa: CASSPDRGIQPQHF
cdr3_nt: TGCGCCAGCAGCCCGGACAGGGGGATACAGCCCCAGCATTTT